This T cell receptor (beta chain) was retrieved from a study of blood T cell repertoires in COVID-19. Study overall: The United States, Italy and Spain supplied acute and convalescent COVID-19 samples. From T cells, B-cell-depleted T cells, or PBMCs came the material, which was cDNA or gDNA.

As processed by the authors: Amplification with reference gene primers provided the estimates of nucleated cell counts. Assay used: immunoSEQ multiplex PCR; TCRdb lists only in-frame clones, some missing. V, J and clone size derive from that table, while D and trimming were established from the DNA sequence. This table has 150,000 or so clones, 86% appearing once. V lost 4 bases and J 2 bases, leaving 8 bases between the germline ends. Looked up from germline, CDR1 is MNHEY and CDR2 is SVGAGI. The CDR3 consists of 14 residues. The TCR was taken from a man aged 50-59 years with active or convalescent COVID-19. This chain uses TRBV6-5 with TRBJ1-4; D is ambiguous. Sample: peripheral blood. The CDR3 here is CASSSFGTNEKLFF. In nucleotides, the CDR3 is TGTGCCAGCAGTTCCTTCGGGACTAATGAAAAACTGTTTTTT.